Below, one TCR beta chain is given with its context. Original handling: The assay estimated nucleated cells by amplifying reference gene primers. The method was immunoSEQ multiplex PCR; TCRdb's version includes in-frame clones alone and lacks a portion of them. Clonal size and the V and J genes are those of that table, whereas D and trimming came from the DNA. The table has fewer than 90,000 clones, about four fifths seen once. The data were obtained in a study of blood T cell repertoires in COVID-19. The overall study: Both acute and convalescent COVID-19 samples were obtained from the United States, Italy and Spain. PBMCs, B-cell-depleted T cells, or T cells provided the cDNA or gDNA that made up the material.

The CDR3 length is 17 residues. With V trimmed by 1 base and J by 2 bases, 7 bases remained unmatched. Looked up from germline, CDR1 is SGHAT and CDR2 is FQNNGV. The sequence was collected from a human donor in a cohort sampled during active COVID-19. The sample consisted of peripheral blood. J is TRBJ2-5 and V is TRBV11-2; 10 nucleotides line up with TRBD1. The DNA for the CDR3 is TGTGCCAGCAGCTTAGTGAGGACAGGGGGTGCTCAAGAGACCCAGTACTTC. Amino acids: CASSLVRTGGAQETQYF.